One and the same sample provided the 6 T cell receptor beta chains below, sequenced in a study of T-cell reconstitution after alpha-beta-depleted transplantation in children. The TCRbeta library incorporated unique molecular identifiers. TCRdb reanalysed the PCR reads using MiXCR and keeps one entry per CDR3 protein. The table records over 85,000 distinct CDR3 sequences, 10% to 13% of them present only once. Sample: PBMCs from the stem cell graft donor, taken from the stem cell graft. All receptors come from a human donor who donated a stem cell graft to a child with acute lymphoblastic leukemia.

There are many counts of this clonotype. V is TRBV24-1 and J is TRBJ2-7; no firm D call. Per germline, CDR1 KGHDR and CDR2 SFDVKD. Deletions cut 3 bases from V and 4 bases from J, with 6 bases between. The CDR3 is made up of 12 amino acids. The CDR3 loop reads CATSDPGYEQYF. As DNA, the CDR3 is TGTGCCACCAGTGATCCCGGTTACGAGCAGTACTTC.

This clonotype was counted many times. CDR3 region: CASSFGPPVNIQYF. DNA for the CDR3: TGCGCCAGCAGCTTCGGGCCACCCGTCAACATTCAGTACTTC. The chain is built from TRBV5-1 and TRBJ2-4; D ambiguous. The CDR3 covers 14 residues. Germline assignment: CDR1 SGHRS and CDR2 YFSETQ. V lost 2 bases, J lost 7 bases, and 13 bases lay in between. The variable domain in full, with the rest retrieved from reference TRBV5-1 and TRBJ2-4, is KAGVTQTPRYLIKTRGQQVTLSCSPISGHRSVSWYQQTPGQGLQFLFEYFSETQRNKGNFPGRFSGRQFSNSRSEMNVSTLELGDSALYLCASSFGPPVNIQYFGAGTRLSVL.

The chain recombines TRBV5-4 with TRBJ2-2; D may be TRBD1 (5 bases). Germline CDR1 reads SGHNT; CDR2 reads YYREEE (reference sequence). CDR3 size: 15 residues. V lost 2 bases, J lost 0 bases, and 8 bases lay in between. DNA for the CDR3: TGTGCCAGCAGCTTAGACAGCTCGAACACCGGGGAGCTGTTTTTT. Its translation: CASSLDSSNTGELFF. The full variable domain, its missing parts supplied by reference TRBV5-4 and TRBJ2-2, is ETGVTQSPTHLIKTRGQQVTLRCSSQSGHNTVSWYQQALGQGPQFIFQYYREEENGRGNFPPRFSGLQFPNYSSELNVNALELDDSALYLCASSLDSSNTGELFFGEGSRLTVL.

Many counts were recorded for this clonotype. V is TRBV6-1 and J is TRBJ1-5; the D is unclear. Germline V lookup: CDR1 MNHNS, CDR2 SASEGT. V gave up 5 bases and J gave up 3 bases, with 11 bases separating them. The length of the CDR3 is 14 residues. Written as DNA, the CDR3 is TGTGCCAGCAGTACCCGTGGCTACAATCAGCCCCAGCATTTT. It is translated as CASSTRGYNQPQHF.

This clonotype was seen repeatedly, ten times or more. The CDR3 DNA reads TGCAGTGGGAACAGGGAGTACACTGAAGCTTTCTTT. As protein: CSGNREYTEAFF. The chain links TRBV20-1 to TRBJ1-1, with D possibly matching TRBD1 (6 bases). Between the trimmed V and J ends, which lost 7 bases and 3 bases, there was a span of 12 bases. The length of the CDR3 is 12 residues. Per the germline V gene, CDR1 is DFQATT and CDR2 is SNEGSKA (reference sequence).

This clonotype was seen ten or more times. The chain links TRBV7-2 to TRBJ2-1; D is uncertain. With 1 base removed from V and 15 bases from J, the gap between germline ends came to 16 bases. The CDR3 length is 13 residues. Germline CDR1 is SGHTA and CDR2 is FQGNSA. CDR3 loop: CASSLVRPPNLFF. The CDR3 region has the DNA TGTGCCAGCAGCTTAGTGCGTCCTCCCAATCTGTTCTTC.